This TCR beta chain was profiled in a study of blood T cell repertoires in COVID-19. Study-wide background: PBMCs, B-cell-depleted T cells, or T cells provided the cDNA or gDNA that made up the material.

The CDR3 sequence is 16 residues long. CDR1 and CDR2 from the germline V gene are LGHNA and YNFKEQ. V dropped 0 bases and J dropped 8; count of bases not matched to a gene: 6. Authors' methods: Counts of nucleated cells, estimated from reference gene primer amplification, were obtained. The table came from immunoSEQ multiplex PCR; TCRdb's copy has only in-frame clones and leaves some out. For V, J and clone size, that table is used; D and trimming come from the DNA. The data show some 120,000 clones, just over 70% seen once. Sequenced sample: peripheral blood. The sequence was obtained from a human donor with acute or convalescent COVID-19. The donor label of this sample is uncertain. The chain couples TRBV4-2 to TRBJ1-4; TRBD1 matches at 10 bases. The CDR3 region has the DNA TGTGCCAGCAGCCAAGATGAGGGACAGGGGAACGAAAAACTGTTTTTT. Residues: CASSQDEGQGNEKLFF.